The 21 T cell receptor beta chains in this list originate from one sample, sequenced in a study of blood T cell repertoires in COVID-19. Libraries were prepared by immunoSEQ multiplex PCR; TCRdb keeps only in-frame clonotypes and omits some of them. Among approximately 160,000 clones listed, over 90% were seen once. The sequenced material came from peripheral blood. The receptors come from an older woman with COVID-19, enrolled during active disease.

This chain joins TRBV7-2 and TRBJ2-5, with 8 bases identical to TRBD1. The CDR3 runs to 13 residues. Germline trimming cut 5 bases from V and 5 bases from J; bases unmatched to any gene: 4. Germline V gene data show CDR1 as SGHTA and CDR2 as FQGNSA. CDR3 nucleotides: TGTGCCAGCAGCAAAACAGGGGGGGAGACCCAGTACTTC. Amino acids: CASSKTGGETQYF. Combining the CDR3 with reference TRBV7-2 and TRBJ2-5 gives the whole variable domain GAGVSQSPSNKVTEKGKDVELRCDPISGHTALYWYRQSLGQGLEFLIYFQGNSAPDKSGLPSDRFSAERTGGSVSTLTIQRTQQEDSAVYLCASSKTGGETQYFGPGTRLLVL.

The CDR3 sequence is CASSLTDRWDTGELFF. Here the CDR3 DNA reads TGCGCCAGCAGCTTAACGGACAGGTGGGACACCGGGGAGCTGTTTTTT. The rearrangement joins TRBV5-1 to TRBJ2-2; TRBD1 matches 7 bases. J gave up 3 bases and V 2 bases, and 7 bases lay outside the gene matches. The CDR3 consists of 16 residues. The germline V gene encodes CDR1 SGHRS and CDR2 YFSETQ.

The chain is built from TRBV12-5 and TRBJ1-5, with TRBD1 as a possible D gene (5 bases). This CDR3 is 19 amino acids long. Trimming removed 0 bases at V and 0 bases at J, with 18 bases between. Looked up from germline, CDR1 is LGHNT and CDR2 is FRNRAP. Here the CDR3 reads CASGLVRTQGCNSNQPQHF. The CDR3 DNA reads TGTGCTAGTGGTTTGGTACGAACCCAGGGATGTAATAGCAATCAGCCCCAGCATTTT.

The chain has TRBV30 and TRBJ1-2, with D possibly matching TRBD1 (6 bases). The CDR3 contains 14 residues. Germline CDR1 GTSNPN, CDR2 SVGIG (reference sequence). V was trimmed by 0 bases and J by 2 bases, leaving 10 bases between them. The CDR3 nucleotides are TGTGCCTGGAGTGTGAGGACAGAGAACTATGGCTACACCTTC. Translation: CAWSVRTENYGYTF.

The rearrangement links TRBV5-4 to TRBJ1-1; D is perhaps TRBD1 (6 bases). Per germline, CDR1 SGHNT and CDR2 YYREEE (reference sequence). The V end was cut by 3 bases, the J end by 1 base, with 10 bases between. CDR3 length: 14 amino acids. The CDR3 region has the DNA TGTGCCAGCAGCTGGACAGCCTCGAACACTGAAGCTTTCTTT. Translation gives CASSWTASNTEAFF.

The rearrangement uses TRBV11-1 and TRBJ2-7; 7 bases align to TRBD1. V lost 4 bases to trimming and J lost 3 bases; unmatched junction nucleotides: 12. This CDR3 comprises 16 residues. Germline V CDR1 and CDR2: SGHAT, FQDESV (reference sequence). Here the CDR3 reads CASSSRPRRGNYEQYF. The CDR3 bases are TGTGCCAGCAGCTCCAGGCCGCGCAGGGGGAACTACGAGCAGTACTTC.

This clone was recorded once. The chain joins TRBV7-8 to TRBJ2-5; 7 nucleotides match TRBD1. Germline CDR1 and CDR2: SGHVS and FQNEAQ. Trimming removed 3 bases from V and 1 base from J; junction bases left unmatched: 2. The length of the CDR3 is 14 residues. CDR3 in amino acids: CASSFDRAQETQYF. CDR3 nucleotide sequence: TGTGCCAGCAGCTTCGACAGGGCCCAAGAGACCCAGTACTTC. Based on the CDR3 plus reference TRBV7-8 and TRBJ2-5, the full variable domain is GAGVSQSPRYKVAKRGQDVALRCDPISGHVSLFWYQQALGQGPEFLTYFQNEAQLDKSGLPSDRFFAERPEGSVSTLKIQRTQQEDSAVYLCASSFDRAQETQYFGPGTRLLVL.

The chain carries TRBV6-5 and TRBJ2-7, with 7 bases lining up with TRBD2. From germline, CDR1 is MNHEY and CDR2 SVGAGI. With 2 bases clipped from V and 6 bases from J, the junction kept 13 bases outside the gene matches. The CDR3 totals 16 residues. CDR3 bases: TGTGCCAGCAGTTACCTCCTCCCGGTGGGAGGGACCGAGCAGTACTTC. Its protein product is CASSYLLPVGGTEQYF.

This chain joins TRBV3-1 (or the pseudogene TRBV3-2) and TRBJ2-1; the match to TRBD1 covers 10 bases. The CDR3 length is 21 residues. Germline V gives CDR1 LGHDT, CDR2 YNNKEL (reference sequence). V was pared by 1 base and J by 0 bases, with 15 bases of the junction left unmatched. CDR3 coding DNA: TGTGCCAGCAGCCAAGCAGAGTGGGGGACAGGGGTAGCCAGCTCCTACAATGAGCAGTTCTTC. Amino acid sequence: CASSQAEWGTGVASSYNEQFF.

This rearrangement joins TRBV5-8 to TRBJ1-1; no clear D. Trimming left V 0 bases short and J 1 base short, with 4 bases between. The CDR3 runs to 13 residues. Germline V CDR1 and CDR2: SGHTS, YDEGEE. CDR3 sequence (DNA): TGTGCCAGCAGCTTGGACAGGAACACTGAAGCTTTCTTT. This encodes CASSLDRNTEAFF.

CDR3 DNA: TGTGCCAGCAGCCGGGACAGGGCCACAGATACGCAGTATTTT. The encoded protein is CASSRDRATDTQYF. This rearrangement joins TRBV6-5 to TRBJ2-3; 9 nucleotides line up with TRBD1. The length of the CDR3 is 14 residues. Trimming removed 6 bases from V and 2 bases from J; junction bases left unmatched: 3. In germline, CDR1 is MNHEY, CDR2 SVGAGI.

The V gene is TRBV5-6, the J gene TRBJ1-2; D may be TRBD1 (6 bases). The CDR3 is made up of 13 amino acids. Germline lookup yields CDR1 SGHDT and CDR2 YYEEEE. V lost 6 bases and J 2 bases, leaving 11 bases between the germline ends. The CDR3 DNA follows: TGTGCCAGCAAAGCTACAGGGAACTATGGCTACACCTTC. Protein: CASKATGNYGYTF.

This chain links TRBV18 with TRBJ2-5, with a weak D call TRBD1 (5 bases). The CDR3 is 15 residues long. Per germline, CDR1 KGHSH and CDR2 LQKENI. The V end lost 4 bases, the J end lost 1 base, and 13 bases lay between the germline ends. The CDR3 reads CASSRLQGVQETQYF. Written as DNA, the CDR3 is TGTGCCAGCTCACGACTTCAGGGTGTCCAAGAGACCCAGTACTTC.

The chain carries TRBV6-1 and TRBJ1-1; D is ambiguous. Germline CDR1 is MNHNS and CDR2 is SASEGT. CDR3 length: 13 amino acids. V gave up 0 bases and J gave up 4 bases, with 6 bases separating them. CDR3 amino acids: CASSEARATEAFF. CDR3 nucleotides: TGTGCCAGCAGTGAAGCGAGAGCCACTGAAGCTTTCTTT.

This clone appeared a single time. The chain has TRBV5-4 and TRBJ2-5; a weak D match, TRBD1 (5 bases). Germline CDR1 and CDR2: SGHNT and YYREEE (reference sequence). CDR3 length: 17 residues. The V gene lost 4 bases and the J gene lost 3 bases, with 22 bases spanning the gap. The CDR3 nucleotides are TGTGCCAGCAGCCATGGGTTTATGGACAACGTCGAAGAGACCCAGTACTTC. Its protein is CASSHGFMDNVEETQYF.

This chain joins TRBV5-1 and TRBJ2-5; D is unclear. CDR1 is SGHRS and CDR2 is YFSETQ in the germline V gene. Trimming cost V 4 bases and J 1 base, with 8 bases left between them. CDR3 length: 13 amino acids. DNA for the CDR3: TGCGCCAGCAGCCCGAACACCCAAGAGACCCAGTACTTC. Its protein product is CASSPNTQETQYF.

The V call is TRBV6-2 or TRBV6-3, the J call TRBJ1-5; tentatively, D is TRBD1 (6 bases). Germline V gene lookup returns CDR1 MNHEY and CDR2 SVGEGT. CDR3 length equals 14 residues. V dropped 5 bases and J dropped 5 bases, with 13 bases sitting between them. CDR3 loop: CASSGVGADQPQHF. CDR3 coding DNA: TGTGCCAGCAGTGGGGTGGGGGCGGATCAGCCCCAGCATTTT.

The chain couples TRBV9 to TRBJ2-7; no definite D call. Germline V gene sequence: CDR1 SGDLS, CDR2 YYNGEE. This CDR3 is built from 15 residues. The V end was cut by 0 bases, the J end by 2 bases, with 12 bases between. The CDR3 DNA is TGTGCCAGCAGCGTAGATGGCACCGTAACCTACGAGCAGTACTTC. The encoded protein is CASSVDGTVTYEQYF.

CDR3 amino acids: CASSKATAAGVLISYYQPQHF. DNA of the CDR3: TGTGCCAGCAGCAAAGCGACGGCGGCAGGGGTCCTGATCTCTTATTATCAGCCCCAGCATTTT. V and J are TRBV21-1 and TRBJ1-5; TRBD1, the D gene given by the table, was not confirmed from the DNA. TRBV21-1 represents a pseudogene. The CDR3 has 21 amino acids.

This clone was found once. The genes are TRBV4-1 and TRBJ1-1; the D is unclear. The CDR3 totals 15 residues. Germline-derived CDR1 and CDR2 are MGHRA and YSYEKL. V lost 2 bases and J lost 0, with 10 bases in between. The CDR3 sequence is CASSQQSGVNTEAFF. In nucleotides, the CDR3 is TGCGCCAGCAGCCAACAATCCGGAGTGAACACTGAAGCTTTCTTT.

In DNA, the CDR3 is TGTGCCAGCAGCCCCCAAAGGGGGGGAAGCTCCTACGAGCAGTACTTC. It specifies CASSPQRGGSSYEQYF. The chain carries TRBV7-2 and TRBJ2-7; D is possibly TRBD2 (7 bases). CDR1 is SGHTA, CDR2 FQGNSA, per germline. CDR3 size: 16 residues. V lost 5 bases and J 0 bases, leaving 17 bases between the germline ends. The full variable domain, its missing parts supplied by reference TRBV7-2 and TRBJ2-7, is GAGVSQSPSNKVTEKGKDVELRCDPISGHTALYWYRQSLGQGLEFLIYFQGNSAPDKSGLPSDRFSAERTGGSVSTLTIQRTQQEDSAVYLCASSPQRGGSSYEQYFGPGTRLTVT.